The 24 T cell receptor beta chains presented below share a single source sample, sequenced in a study of blood T cells in healthy people across ages. A sample-barcoded 5' primer and a J-beta primer mix were used in a second PCR of about 7 to 12 cycles. TCRdb independently ran MiXCR on the 5' RACE reads; one entry per CDR3 protein. The table records around 820,000 distinct CDR3 sequences, 20% to 25% of them present only once. This sample also appeared in a second study, on T cells of mothers and their children.

What was sequenced was blood. The receptors derive from a boy younger than 18 in good health.

The CDR3, as DNA: TGTGCCAGCAGCCCCACAGGGCACTACGAGCAGTACTTC. It codes for CASSPTGHYEQYF. The V gene is TRBV12-3 or TRBV12-4, the J gene TRBJ2-7; D is perhaps TRBD1 (6 bases). The germline V and J ends were trimmed by 6 bases and 3 bases, with 12 bases remaining between them. CDR3 length equals 13 residues.

The sample holds a few counts of this clonotype. This sequence joins TRBV12-3 or TRBV12-4 and TRBJ2-5; the D gene is possibly TRBD1 (5 bases). The tail of the sequence fits TRBJ2-7 better, so the J call may be wrong. The CDR3 sequence is 14 residues long. The CDR3 sequence: CASRPTLQGYEQYF. CDR3 nucleotide sequence: TGTGCCAGCAGACCTACACTTCAGGGTTACGAGCAGTACTTC.

V is TRBV29-1 and J is TRBJ2-5; 10 nucleotides align to TRBD2. This CDR3 comprises 15 residues. CDR1 is SQVTM, CDR2 ANQGSEA, per germline. Trimming took 3 bases from V and 4 from J; bases not matched to a gene: 8. The CDR3 spells CSVDDLAGAGETQYF. CDR3 bases: TGCAGCGTTGATGATCTAGCGGGAGCGGGAGAGACCCAGTACTTC.

This clonotype was counted a single time. The rearrangement links TRBV3-1 to TRBJ1-6; D is ambiguous. CDR1 is LGHDT and CDR2 is YNNKEL in the germline V gene (reference sequence). The CDR3 has 12 residues. The V end lost 6 bases, the J end lost 14 bases, and 14 bases lay between the germline ends. CDR3 residues: CASRLAEGTLHF. CDR3 nucleotide sequence: TGTGCCAGCAGGCTGGCGGAGGGCACCCTCCACTTT.

This clonotype was counted between two and nine times. The CDR3 spells CASSWGQGAWAEAFF. The CDR3 DNA sequence: TGTGCCAGCAGTTGGGGACAGGGGGCGTGGGCTGAAGCTTTCTTT. The rearrangement links TRBV27 to TRBJ1-1; 12 bases map to TRBD1. Germline V gives CDR1 MNHEY, CDR2 SMNVEV (reference sequence). There are 15 residues in the CDR3. The V gene end was trimmed by 4 bases and the J gene end by 6 bases; junction bases not matched to a gene: 6.

CDR3 amino acids: CASSIESSGNTIYF. The CDR3 nucleotides read TGTGCCAGCAGCATCGAGAGCTCTGGAAACACCATATATTTT. The gene calls are TRBV7-2 and TRBJ1-3; no clear D. Germline loops: CDR1 SGHTA, CDR2 FQGNSA. The CDR3 totals 14 residues. V lost 5 bases and J 0 bases, leaving 8 bases between the germline ends.

The DNA of the CDR3 is TGCGCCAGCAGCCAAGATTCCGGGACAGGGAACACAGATACGCAGTATTTT. Protein: CASSQDSGTGNTDTQYF. The chain joins TRBV4-3 to TRBJ2-3; 9 positions match TRBD1. This CDR3 comprises 17 residues. The V gene's germline CDR1 is LGHNA and CDR2 YSLEER. V was pared by 0 bases and J by 2 bases, with 6 bases of the junction left unmatched.

This clonotype appeared a few times. The chain links TRBV25-1 to TRBJ1-5; a possible D gene is TRBD1 (6 bases). V gave up 4 bases and J gave up 4 bases, with 11 bases separating them. This CDR3 spans 14 amino acids. CDR1 is MGHDK and CDR2 is SYGVNS in the germline V gene. CDR3 sequence reads: CASSVGGPNQPQHF. As DNA, the CDR3 is TGTGCCAGCAGTGTCGGGGGGCCGAATCAGCCCCAGCATTTT.

This clonotype was seen a few times. This chain's CDR3 is CASRRFVAGGETQYF. The CDR3 DNA reads TGTGCCAGCAGACGTTTCGTAGCGGGAGGAGAGACCCAGTACTTC. The chain couples TRBV6-6 to TRBJ2-7, with TRBD2 identical over 10 bases. The DNA matches TRBJ2-5 better at its end, which makes the J call doubtful. The germline gives CDR1 MNHNY, CDR2 SVGAGI (reference sequence). The length of the CDR3 is 15 residues.

The rearrangement uses TRBV13 and TRBJ2-3; 8 bases are shared with TRBD2. Germline CDR1 is PRHDT and CDR2 is FYEKMQ (reference sequence). The V segment lost 4 bases and the J segment 6 bases; nucleotides outside the gene matches: 15. This CDR3 comprises 17 residues. This CDR3 reads CASSSDPSRGGQDTQYF. CDR3 bases: TGTGCCAGCAGCTCCGACCCCAGCCGGGGGGGCCAGGATACGCAGTATTTT. Using reference TRBV13 and TRBJ2-3 for the parts outside the CDR3, the full variable domain is AAGVIQSPRHLIKEKRETATLKCYPIPRHDTVYWYQQGPGQDPQFLISFYEKMQSDKGSIPDRFSAQQFSDYHSELNMSSLELGDSALYFCASSSDPSRGGQDTQYFGPGTRLTVL.

The chain combines TRBV30 with TRBJ1-1, with D maybe TRBD1 (6 bases). The CDR3 consists of 11 residues. The V end lost 7 bases, the J end lost 7 bases, and 13 bases lay between the germline ends. Germline CDR1 and CDR2: GTSNPN and SVGIG (reference sequence). CDR3: CALTGPSEAFF. The CDR3 nucleotides read TGTGCCTTGACAGGCCCAAGTGAAGCTTTCTTT.

This clonotype was seen more than once but under ten times. The chain is built from TRBV7-2 and TRBJ2-7; maybe TRBD1 (6 bases). There are 15 residues in the CDR3. Germline CDR1 SGHTA, CDR2 FQGNSA. V was trimmed by 4 bases and J by 6 bases, leaving 19 bases between them. CDR3 nucleotide sequence: TGTGCCAGCAGCTACAACAGGGAGACTACCTGCGAGCAGTACTTC. Translated, it gives CASSYNRETTCEQYF.

V is TRBV6-5 and J is TRBJ2-7; TRBD2 agrees at 7 bases. This CDR3 has 15 residues. V gave up 0 bases and J gave up 7 bases; unmatched junction bases: 9. CDR1 is MNHEY and CDR2 is SVGAGI in the germline V gene. The CDR3 DNA sequence: TGTGCCAGCAGTTACTCGAAGGGGCGGGGGAGAGAGCAGTACTTC. This gives the protein CASSYSKGRGREQYF.

This clonotype was observed a few times. The chain joins TRBV27 to TRBJ2-7; tentatively, D is TRBD2 (6 bases). The V end lost 2 bases, the J end lost 7 bases, and 12 bases lay between the germline ends. This CDR3 spans 13 amino acids. The germline V gene encodes CDR1 MNHEY and CDR2 SMNVEV (reference sequence). CDR3 DNA: TGTGCCAGCAGTTTAAGGGCAGGGAGGGAGCAGTACTTC. This sequence encodes CASSLRAGREQYF.

This chain links TRBV9 with TRBJ2-1, with TRBD1 identical over 10 bases. The J call may be mistaken, given a closer DNA end match to TRBJ2-5. Per germline, CDR1 SGDLS and CDR2 YYNGEE. There are 13 residues in the CDR3. CDR3 DNA: TGTGCCAGCAGCCCCCAGACAGGGGGCGGCCAGTACTTC. Translation: CASSPQTGGGQYF.

The rearrangement joins TRBV6-2 or TRBV6-3 to TRBJ2-1; TRBD1 agrees at 8 bases. The J segment lost 6 bases and the V segment lost 6 bases, leaving 7 bases of the junction unmatched. The CDR3 is 14 amino acids. Germline-derived CDR1 and CDR2 are MNHEY and SVGEGT. The CDR3 loop reads CASSKPGQGNEQFF. CDR3 sequence (DNA): TGTGCCAGCAGCAAACCTGGACAGGGCAATGAGCAGTTCTTC.

This clonotype has only a few counts. The chain recombines TRBV29-1 with TRBJ2-5; 9 nucleotides line up with TRBD2. The J call is doubtful: the DNA matches TRBJ2-7 better. The CDR3 is made up of 17 amino acids. Germline V lookup: CDR1 SQVTM, CDR2 ANQGSEA. CDR3 sequence reads: CSVELALTSGSSYEQYF. CDR3 nucleotide sequence: TGCAGCGTTGAACTGGCCCTGACTAGCGGTAGCTCCTACGAGCAGTACTTC.

This clonotype was recorded a few times. The chain carries TRBV28 and TRBJ1-2; no clear D. CDR3 size: 13 residues. CDR1 is MDHEN, CDR2 SYDVKM, per germline. Trimming stripped 2 bases from V and 5 bases from J, with 9 bases between. The chain's CDR3 is CASSLRSVYGYTF. The DNA for the CDR3 is TGTGCCAGCAGTTTACGGTCGGTTTATGGCTACACCTTC.

The chain carries TRBV7-9 and TRBJ1-4; D unresolved. There are 15 residues in the CDR3. The germline V gene encodes CDR1 SEHNR and CDR2 FQNEAQ (reference sequence). V lost 3 bases to trimming and J lost 8 bases, with 16 bases between them. In nucleotides, the CDR3 is TGTGCCAGCAGCTTGGAGGCGGATTCACGCGAAAAACTGTTTTTT. This translates into CASSLEADSREKLFF.

The V and J genes are TRBV4-3 and TRBJ1-1; TRBD1 is a possible D gene (5 bases). The V gene lost 0 bases and the J gene lost 11 bases, with 16 bases spanning the gap. Germline V gene sequence: CDR1 LGHNA, CDR2 YSLEER. The CDR3 has 14 residues. This chain's CDR3 is CASSQDPRDNVAFF. The CDR3 DNA reads as TGCGCCAGCAGCCAAGACCCCAGGGATAATGTTGCTTTCTTT.

The CDR3 coding sequence is TGTGCCAGCAGTGAAAGGGTCTGGGACAGGACCAAGGTGAGGGATGGCTACACCTTC. This translates into CASSERVWDRTKVRDGYTF. The chain combines TRBV6-1 with TRBJ1-2, with 8 bases aligning to TRBD1. The V and J ends lost 2 bases and 6 bases, in that order; junction bases with no gene match: 20. The length of the CDR3 is 19 residues. CDR1 and CDR2 from the germline V gene are MNHNS and SASEGT.

The V call is TRBV6-6, the J call TRBJ2-5; tentative D call: TRBD1 (6 bases). Trimming shortened V by 7 bases and J by 2 bases, and 14 bases separated the two germline ends. CDR3 size: 14 residues. In germline, CDR1 is MNHNY, CDR2 SVGAGI (reference sequence). CDR3 loop: CASTLTGNQETQYF. The CDR3 DNA reads as TGTGCCAGCACTCTCACAGGGAATCAAGAGACCCAGTACTTC.

There are a few counts of this clonotype. V is TRBV29-1 and J is TRBJ1-2; D is undetermined. V shed 4 bases and J shed 5 bases, with 8 bases lying between them. CDR1 is SQVTM, CDR2 ANQGSEA, per germline. There are 11 residues in the CDR3. CDR3 DNA: TGCAGCGTTGGGACCGATTATGGCTACACCTTC. Translated, it gives CSVGTDYGYTF.

This clonotype was seen only a few times. DNA for the CDR3: TGCGCCAGCAGCCAAGCAGGGACACCCCCTCAGCCCCAGCATTTT. It translates to CASSQAGTPPQPQHF. This chain links TRBV4-1 with TRBJ1-5; tentatively, D is TRBD1 (6 bases). V was shortened by 1 base and J by 6 bases, with 13 bases between the two germline ends. The CDR3 loop spans 15 amino acids. The germline CDR1 and CDR2 sequences are MGHRA and YSYEKL.